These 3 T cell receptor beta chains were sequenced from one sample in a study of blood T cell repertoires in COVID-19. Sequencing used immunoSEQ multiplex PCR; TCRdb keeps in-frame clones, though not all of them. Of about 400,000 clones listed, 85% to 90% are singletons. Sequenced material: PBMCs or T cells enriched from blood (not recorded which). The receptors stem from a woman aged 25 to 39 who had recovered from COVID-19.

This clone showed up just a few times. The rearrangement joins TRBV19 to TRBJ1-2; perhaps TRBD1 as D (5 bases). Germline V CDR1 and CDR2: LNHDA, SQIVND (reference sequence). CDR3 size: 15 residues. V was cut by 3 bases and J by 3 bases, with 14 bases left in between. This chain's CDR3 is CASSMGLLGDYGYTF. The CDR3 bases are TGTGCCAGTAGTATGGGACTGCTGGGTGACTATGGCTACACCTTC. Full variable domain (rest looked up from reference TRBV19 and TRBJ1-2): DGGITQSPKYLFRKEGQNVTLSCEQNLNHDAMYWYRQDPGQGLRLIYYSQIVNDFQKGDIAEGYSVSREKKESFPLTVTSAQKNPTAFYLCASSMGLLGDYGYTFGSGTRLTVV.

The DNA for the CDR3 is TGTGCCAGCAGCTTTTGGGGGGGCCAGGAAGAGACCCAGTACTTC. It codes for CASSFWGGQEETQYF. The chain recombines TRBV5-4 with TRBJ2-5, with D perhaps matching TRBD2 (7 bases). CDR3 length: 15 amino acids. The germline CDR1 and CDR2 sequences are SGHNT and YYREEE (reference sequence). V was trimmed by 2 bases and J by 3 bases, leaving 14 bases between them.

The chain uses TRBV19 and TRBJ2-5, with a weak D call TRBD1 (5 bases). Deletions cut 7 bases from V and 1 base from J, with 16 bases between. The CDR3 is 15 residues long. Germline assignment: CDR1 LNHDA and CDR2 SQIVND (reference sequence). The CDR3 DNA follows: TGTGCCAGTAAGCTAAGGCCAGGGATCCAAGAGACCCAGTACTTC. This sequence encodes CASKLRPGIQETQYF.